This T cell receptor beta chain was sequenced in a study of cytomegalovirus exposure and HLA in healthy donors. The PCR was carried out with 60 Vbeta primers and 13 Jbeta primers. The method was immunoSEQ multiplex PCR; TCRdb's version includes in-frame clones alone and lacks a portion of them. The data show about 200,000 clones, roughly 13% seen once. This clone has only a few counts. Its target is not known. Study-level points and caveats: Later analysis demonstrated an association between a missense DCLRE1C variant and TCR beta V- and J-gene trimming. Later analysis identified several of the most significant clusters that appeared linked to common viral pathogens. The authors assumed roughly uniform sequencing depth across donors for presence/absence analyses. A previous analysis found most TCR beta V segments productive roughly 87% or roughly 30% of the time.

Specimen: PBMCs. The receptor was isolated from a man aged 45 to 65 in good health and CMV-seropositive.

CDR3 sequence reads: CASSKGGNRNQPQHF. As DNA, the CDR3 is TGTGCCAGCAGTAAAGGGGGCAATCGCAATCAGCCCCAGCATTTT. The rearrangement uses TRBV28 and TRBJ1-5; 7 bases align to TRBD1. This CDR3 is 15 amino acids long. Germline V gives CDR1 MDHEN, CDR2 SYDVKM. V was pared by 5 bases and J by 2 bases, with 6 bases of the junction left unmatched.